These 6 T cell receptor beta chains originate from one sample sequenced in a study of cytomegalovirus exposure and HLA in healthy donors. The PCR was carried out with 60 Vbeta primers and 13 Jbeta primers. The protocol was immunoSEQ multiplex PCR, while the TCRdb copy is restricted to in-frame clones and leaves out a portion. The repertoire holds 150,000 to 200,000 clones, with about 83% as singletons. Input material: PBMCs. The origin of the receptors is a woman in her thirties in good health and CMV-seronegative.

This clone was seen only a few times. J is TRBJ2-5 and V is TRBV10-3; D is unresolved. V lost 10 bases, J lost 7 bases, and 10 bases lay in between. The CDR3 has 10 amino acids. The germline CDR1 and CDR2 sequences are ENHRY and SYGVKD. CDR3 DNA sequence: TGTGCCAAACCCAGAGGGACCCAGTACTTC. Amino acid sequence: CAKPRGTQYF.

In DNA form, the CDR3 reads TGTGCCAGCAGCCGGTACCAGGGGTCCTACAATGAGCAGTTCTTC. It codes for CASSRYQGSYNEQFF. The V gene is TRBV7-3, the J gene TRBJ2-1, with TRBD1 as a possible D gene (6 bases). In germline, CDR1 is SGHTA, CDR2 FQGTGA. V lost 5 bases and J lost 1, with 12 bases in between. The CDR3 length is 15 residues.

The chain employs TRBV4-3 and TRBJ2-3; 7 nucleotides match TRBD1. The CDR3 totals 14 residues. The V gene's germline CDR1 is LGHNA and CDR2 YSLEER. The ends lost 4 bases at V and 6 bases at J; junction bases unmatched: 7. CDR3 sequence: CASSPGQNSDTQYF. CDR3 sequence (DNA): TGCGCCAGCAGCCCGGGACAGAACTCCGATACGCAGTATTTT.

CDR3 nucleotide sequence: TGCGCCAGCAGTCAATCTCATATCGGTTCTGGGGCCAACGTCCTGACTTTC. Translating it yields CASSQSHIGSGANVLTF. The chain is built from TRBV23-1 and TRBJ2-6; no clear D gene. TRBV23-1 is assigned to the ORF class and has an uncertain function. The CDR3 runs to 17 residues. V lost 0 bases and J 1 base, leaving 10 bases between the germline ends.

The rearrangement uses TRBV30 and TRBJ2-5, with D possibly being TRBD1 (6 bases). The CDR3 totals 15 residues. V shed 0 bases and J shed 5 bases, with 16 bases lying between them. From germline, CDR1 is GTSNPN and CDR2 SVGIG (reference sequence). CDR3 sequence: CAWSVQAGVVETQYF. CDR3 DNA sequence: TGTGCCTGGAGTGTACAGGCAGGGGTAGTGGAGACCCAGTACTTC. Combining the CDR3 with reference TRBV30 and TRBJ2-5 gives the whole variable domain SQTIHQWPATLVQPVGSPLSLECTVEGTSNPNLYWYRQAAGRGLQLLFYSVGIGQISSEVPQNLSASRPQDRQFILSSKKLLLSDSGFYLCAWSVQAGVVETQYFGPGTRLLVL.

For the CDR3, the DNA is TGTGCTAGTGGTTTTACTAGCGGGGGGGTTTACAATGAGCAGTTCTTC. Translation: CASGFTSGGVYNEQFF. The chain is built from TRBV12-5 and TRBJ2-1; 13 bases fit TRBD2. The CDR3 sequence is 16 residues long. The V and J ends lost 3 bases and 4 bases, in that order; junction bases with no gene match: 3. Germline V gene lookup returns CDR1 LGHNT and CDR2 FRNRAP.